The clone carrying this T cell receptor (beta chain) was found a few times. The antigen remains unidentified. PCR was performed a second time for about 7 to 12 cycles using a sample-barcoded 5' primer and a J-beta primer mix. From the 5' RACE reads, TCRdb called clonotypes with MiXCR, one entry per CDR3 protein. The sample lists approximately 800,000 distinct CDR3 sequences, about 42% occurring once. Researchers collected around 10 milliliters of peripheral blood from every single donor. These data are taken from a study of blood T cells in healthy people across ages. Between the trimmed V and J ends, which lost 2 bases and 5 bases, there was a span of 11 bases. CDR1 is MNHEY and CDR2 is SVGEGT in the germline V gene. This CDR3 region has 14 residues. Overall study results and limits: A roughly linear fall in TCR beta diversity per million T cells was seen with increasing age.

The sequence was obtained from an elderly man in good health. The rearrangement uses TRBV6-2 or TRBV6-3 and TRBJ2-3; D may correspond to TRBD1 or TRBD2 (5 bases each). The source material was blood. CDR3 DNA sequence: TGTGCCAGCAGTTACCCCGGGGACCAAGATACGCAGTATTTT. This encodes CASSYPGDQDTQYF.